This T cell receptor beta chain was obtained from a study of PD-1 blockade in classical Hodgkin lymphoma. Study-wide results and caveats: Lower baseline TCR diversity was reported for newly diagnosed patients than for healthy donors.

Germline V lookup: CDR1 SGHNT, CDR2 YYREEE (reference sequence). The V end lost 5 bases, the J end lost 4 bases, and 16 bases lay between the germline ends. This CDR3 is 14 amino acids long. With regard to this clone: The antigen is not known.

Clones were sequenced by immunoSEQ multiplex PCR, and TCRdb holds only the in-frame ones, with some missing. The sample shows about 35,000 clones, 80% to 95% of them seen only once. There was relapse after autologous stem cell transplantation in every patient, and there was variation in brentuximab vedotin exposure. From thawed PBMCs, CD4+ T cells were purified using magnetic negative selection. This chain links TRBV5-4 with TRBJ2-7; D could derive from TRBD1 or TRBD2 (5 bases each). The source was CD4+ T cells from blood, collected at baseline. The clonotype was recovered from a human donor with classical Hodgkin lymphoma. The CDR3 reads CASSRDPLPYEQYF. The DNA for the CDR3 is TGTGCCAGCAGTCGGGACCCCCTCCCTTACGAGCAGTACTTC.